Presented here are 21 T cell receptor beta chains from one specimen sequenced in a study of siplizumab effects on memory and regulatory T cells. Using immunoSEQ multiplex PCR, the repertoire was profiled, and TCRdb retains in-frame clones only, with some absent. The table lists some 120,000 clones, about 94% of them singletons. The sample taken for sequencing was non-Treg CD4+ T cells sorted from blood. These TCRs come from a human donor in good health.

The rearrangement links TRBV6-1 to TRBJ1-2; D is perhaps TRBD1 (5 bases). Germline CDR1 reads MNHNS; CDR2 reads SASEGT. Trimming shortened V by 0 bases and J by 9 bases, and 11 bases separated the two germline ends. CDR3 length: 13 amino acids. The CDR3 sequence: CASSEAGGGSYTF. CDR3 coding DNA: TGTGCCAGCAGTGAAGCCGGGGGAGGAAGCTACACCTTC.

This chain connects TRBV7-2 to TRBJ2-1, with TRBD2 identical over 10 bases. After removal of 6 bases from V and 6 bases from J, the junction contained 11 bases not matched to a gene. Germline assignment: CDR1 SGHTA and CDR2 FQGNSA. CDR3 size: 16 residues. In DNA form, the CDR3 reads TGTGCCAGCAGTTATCTAGCGGGGGCTTTACGCAATGAGCAGTTCTTC. This sequence encodes CASSYLAGALRNEQFF. The full variable domain, rest sourced from reference TRBV7-2 and TRBJ2-1, is GAGVSQSPSNKVTEKGKDVELRCDPISGHTALYWYRQSLGQGLEFLIYFQGNSAPDKSGLPSDRFSAERTGGSVSTLTIQRTQQEDSAVYLCASSYLAGALRNEQFFGPGTRLTVL.

This chain links TRBV27 with TRBJ2-7, with D tentatively TRBD1 (8 bases). V was trimmed by 5 bases and J by 3 bases, leaving 20 bases between them. CDR3 length: 16 amino acids. Germline V lookup: CDR1 MNHEY, CDR2 SMNVEV (reference sequence). The CDR3 protein is CASSPGQGGLYYEQYF. The CDR3 DNA reads TGTGCCAGCAGTCCCGGACAGGGAGGGCTTTACTACGAGCAGTACTTC.

The rearrangement joins TRBV15 to TRBJ1-1; D unresolved. Germline lookup yields CDR1 LNHNV and CDR2 YYDKDF (reference sequence). Deletions cut 0 bases from V and 5 bases from J, with 13 bases between. This CDR3 spans 15 amino acids. Written as DNA, the CDR3 is TGTGCCACCAGCAGAGACAGGTCTCGTGAGACTGAAGCTTTCTTT. Protein sequence: CATSRDRSRETEAFF.

This clone has only one observation. The chain combines TRBV7-9 with TRBJ1-4, with 9 bases identical to TRBD1. This CDR3 region has 18 residues. Germline CDR1 is SEHNR and CDR2 is FQNEAQ (reference sequence). With 5 bases clipped from V and 0 bases from J, the junction kept 10 bases outside the gene matches. The CDR3 is CASSPPRDRDATNEKLFF. The CDR3, as DNA: TGTGCCAGCAGCCCTCCCCGGGACAGGGATGCAACTAATGAAAAACTGTTTTTT.

The sample holds one count of this clone. V is TRBV6-5 and J is TRBJ2-5; D is tentatively TRBD1 or TRBD2 (5 bases each). In germline, CDR1 is MNHEY, CDR2 SVGAGI. V lost 5 bases and J 5 bases, leaving 12 bases between the germline ends. The CDR3 is made up of 13 amino acids. The CDR3 loop is CASSPPGAETQYF. The CDR3 coding sequence is TGTGCCAGCAGTCCGCCCGGGGCGGAGACCCAGTACTTC.

The CDR3 sequence is CASTHRDSGEKLFF. The DNA of the CDR3 is TGCGCCAGCACCCATCGGGACAGTGGAGAAAAACTGTTTTTT. The chain combines TRBV5-1 with TRBJ1-4; 7 bases match TRBD1. Germline V gene lookup returns CDR1 SGHRS and CDR2 YFSETQ. J was trimmed by 8 bases and V by 6 bases; bases with no gene match: 10. This CDR3 has 14 amino acids.

The chain joins TRBV5-1 to TRBJ1-1, with D perhaps TRBD1 (5 bases). Germline V CDR1 and CDR2: SGHRS, YFSETQ. This CDR3 contains 16 residues. V lost 0 bases, J lost 2 bases, and 14 bases lay in between. The DNA of the CDR3 is TGCGCCAGCAGCTTGGTTTTTAGAGGGGCAAACACTGAAGCTTTCTTT. Protein product: CASSLVFRGANTEAFF. Filled out from reference TRBV5-1 and TRBJ1-1, the complete variable domain reads KAGVTQTPRYLIKTRGQQVTLSCSPISGHRSVSWYQQTPGQGLQFLFEYFSETQRNKGNFPGRFSGRQFSNSRSEMNVSTLELGDSALYLCASSLVFRGANTEAFFGQGTRLTVV.

The chain couples TRBV19 to TRBJ2-5; possibly TRBD2 for D (6 bases). The ends were cut back, 6 bases at V and 7 bases at J, with 18 bases in the middle. The CDR3 length is 14 residues. Germline loops: CDR1 LNHDA, CDR2 SQIVND (reference sequence). CDR3 DNA sequence: TGTGCCAGTAGGCCACTGGGGACTGGCGGGACCCAGTACTTC. This sequence encodes CASRPLGTGGTQYF.

The chain uses TRBV19 and TRBJ2-1; TRBD1 aligns across 10 bases. The J segment lost 3 bases and the V segment lost 4 bases, leaving 6 bases of the junction unmatched. The CDR3 is made up of 16 amino acids. CDR1 and CDR2 (germline): LNHDA, SQIVND (reference sequence). CDR3 nucleotides: TGTGCCAGTAGTAGCTGGGGGACAGGGGACTACAATGAGCAGTTCTTC. The encoded protein is CASSSWGTGDYNEQFF.

J is TRBJ1-1 and V is TRBV7-3; D uncertain. CDR1 is SGHTA and CDR2 is FQGTGA in the germline V gene. Trimming took 2 bases from V and 1 from J, leaving 5 bases between them. This CDR3 has 13 amino acids. In DNA, the CDR3 is TGTGCCAGCAGCTTAGAGGGGAACACTGAAGCTTTCTTT. The encoded protein is CASSLEGNTEAFF.

The gene calls are TRBV7-9 and TRBJ1-2; D unresolved. V shed 2 bases and J shed 13 bases, with 14 bases lying between them. The CDR3 is made up of 12 amino acids. Germline V gene data show CDR1 as SEHNR and CDR2 as FQNEAQ (reference sequence). The CDR3 DNA follows: TGTGCCAGCAGCTTATCCGAATGGGTAGGCACCTTC. This encodes CASSLSEWVGTF.

V gene TRBV6-5 combines with J gene TRBJ2-1; 8 nucleotides match TRBD2. Germline V gives CDR1 MNHEY, CDR2 SVGAGI. This CDR3 spans 16 amino acids. The V and J ends lost 0 bases and 7 bases, in that order; junction bases with no gene match: 8. The CDR3 DNA reads TGTGCCAGCAGTTACTCATTCGGGAGGGCCCAAAATGAGCAGTTCTTC. Encoded protein: CASSYSFGRAQNEQFF.

CDR3 loop: CASRLAGGPVYTQYF. CDR3 DNA: TGTGCCAGCCGACTAGCGGGGGGTCCGGTTTATACGCAGTATTTT. The chain joins TRBV19 to TRBJ2-3; 13 bases fit TRBD2. CDR1 and CDR2 (germline): LNHDA, SQIVND (reference sequence). V dropped 9 bases and J dropped 7; count of bases not matched to a gene: 10. The CDR3 spans 15 residues.

This clone was recorded once. The chain is built from TRBV19 and TRBJ1-2; the match to TRBD1 covers 10 bases. There are 17 residues in the CDR3. V shed 3 bases and J 0 bases; nucleotides not matched to a gene: 7. Per germline, CDR1 LNHDA and CDR2 SQIVND (reference sequence). The CDR3 DNA follows: TGTGCCAGTAGTATTGAGGGGACAGGGGACACTAACTATGGCTACACCTTC. This sequence encodes CASSIEGTGDTNYGYTF. The variable domain in full, completed from reference TRBV19 and TRBJ1-2, reads DGGITQSPKYLFRKEGQNVTLSCEQNLNHDAMYWYRQDPGQGLRLIYYSQIVNDFQKGDIAEGYSVSREKKESFPLTVTSAQKNPTAFYLCASSIEGTGDTNYGYTFGSGTRLTVV.

The CDR3 coding sequence is TGCGCCAGCCGGGACTTCTACAATGAGCAGTTCTTC. Its translation: CASRDFYNEQFF. The J gene is TRBJ2-1, the V gene TRBV5-1, with D perhaps matching TRBD2 (6 bases). Trimming took 7 bases from V and 3 from J, leaving 8 bases between them. The CDR3 totals 12 residues. Germline values: CDR1 SGHRS, CDR2 YFSETQ.

Here the CDR3 DNA reads TGTGCCAGCTCACTCGGGCTAGCGGGAGGAGAGACCCAGTACTTC. It yields the protein CASSLGLAGGETQYF. The chain joins TRBV18 to TRBJ2-5; 11 nucleotides agree with TRBD2. CDR3 length equals 15 residues. CDR1 and CDR2 (germline): KGHSH, LQKENI. V gave up 4 bases and J gave up 4 bases; unmatched junction bases: 5. The full variable domain, with the rest looked up from reference TRBV18 and TRBJ2-5, is NAGVMQNPRHLVRRRGQEARLRCSPMKGHSHVYWYRQLPEEGLKFMVYLQKENIIDESGMPKERFSAEFPKEGPSILRIQQVVRGDSAAYFCASSLGLAGGETQYFGPGTRLLVL.

The rearrangement uses TRBV4-1 and TRBJ1-4; D ambiguous. Trimming left V 4 bases short and J 7 bases short, with 16 bases between. CDR1 and CDR2 (germline): MGHRA, YSYEKL. This CDR3 has 15 amino acids. The CDR3 coding sequence is TGCGCCAGCAGCCGCCGGACGGGGATGGCTGAAAAACTGTTTTTT. Its translation is CASSRRTGMAEKLFF.

The gene calls are TRBV7-6 and TRBJ2-7; D gene uncertain. CDR1 SGHVS and CDR2 FNYEAQ come from the germline V gene. The CDR3 runs to 16 residues. Deletions cut 5 bases from V and 5 bases from J, with 22 bases between. The CDR3 sequence is CASSPRAFYQDNEQYF. The CDR3 nucleotides read TGTGCCAGCAGCCCAAGGGCCTTCTATCAAGACAACGAGCAGTACTTC.

The CDR3 sequence is CASSAVPSRADTQYF. CDR3 nucleotides: TGTGCCAGCAGCGCAGTCCCTTCCCGCGCAGATACGCAGTATTTT. This sequence joins TRBV7-3 and TRBJ2-3; D is unresolved. Trimming removed 5 bases from V and 4 bases from J, with 16 bases in between. CDR3 size: 15 residues. Germline assignment: CDR1 SGHTA and CDR2 FQGTGA.

This chain connects TRBV5-4 to TRBJ2-2; 9 bases agree with TRBD2. Per germline, CDR1 SGHNT and CDR2 YYREEE (reference sequence). After removal of 4 bases from V and 5 bases from J, the junction contained 6 bases not matched to a gene. The CDR3 contains 15 residues. The DNA for the CDR3 is TGTGCCAGCAGCCCGCTAGCGGGAATTACCGGGGAGCTGTTTTTT. Protein product: CASSPLAGITGELFF. The full variable domain, in which reference TRBV5-4 and TRBJ2-2 provide the parts outside the CDR3, is ETGVTQSPTHLIKTRGQQVTLRCSSQSGHNTVSWYQQALGQGPQFIFQYYREEENGRGNFPPRFSGLQFPNYSSELNVNALELDDSALYLCASSPLAGITGELFFGEGSRLTVL.